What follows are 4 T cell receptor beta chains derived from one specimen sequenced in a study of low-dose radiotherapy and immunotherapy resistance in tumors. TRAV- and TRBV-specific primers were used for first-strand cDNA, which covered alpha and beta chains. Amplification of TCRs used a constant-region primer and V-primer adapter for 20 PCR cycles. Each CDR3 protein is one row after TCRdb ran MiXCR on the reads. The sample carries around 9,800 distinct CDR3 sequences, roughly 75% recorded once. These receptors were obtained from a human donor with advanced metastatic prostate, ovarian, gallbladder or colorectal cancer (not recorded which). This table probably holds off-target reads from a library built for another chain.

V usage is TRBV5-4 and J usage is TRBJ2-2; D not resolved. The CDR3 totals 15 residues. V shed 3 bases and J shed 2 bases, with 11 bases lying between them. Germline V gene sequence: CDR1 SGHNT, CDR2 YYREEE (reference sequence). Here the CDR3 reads CASSSGGVNTGELFF. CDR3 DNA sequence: TGTGCCAGCAGCTCTGGCGGAGTAAACACCGGGGAGCTGTTTTTT.

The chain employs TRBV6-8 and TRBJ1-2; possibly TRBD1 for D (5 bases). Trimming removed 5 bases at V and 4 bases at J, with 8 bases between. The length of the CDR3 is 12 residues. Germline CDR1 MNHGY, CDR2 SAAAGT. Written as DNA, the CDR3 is TGTGCCAGCAGTCGGGACCGCTATGGCTACACCTTC. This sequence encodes CASSRDRYGYTF.

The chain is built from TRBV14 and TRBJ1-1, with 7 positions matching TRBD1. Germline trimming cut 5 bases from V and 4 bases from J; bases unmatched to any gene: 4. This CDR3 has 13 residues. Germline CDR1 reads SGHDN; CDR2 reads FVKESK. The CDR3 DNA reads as TGTGCCAGCAGCTTTCACAGGGGCACTGAAGCTTTCTTT. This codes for CASSFHRGTEAFF.

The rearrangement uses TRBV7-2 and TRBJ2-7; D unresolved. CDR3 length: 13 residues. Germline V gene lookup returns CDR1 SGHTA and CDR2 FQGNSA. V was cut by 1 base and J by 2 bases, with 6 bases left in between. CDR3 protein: CASSLGITYEQYF. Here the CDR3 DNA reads TGTGCCAGCAGCTTAGGGATAACCTACGAGCAGTACTTC.